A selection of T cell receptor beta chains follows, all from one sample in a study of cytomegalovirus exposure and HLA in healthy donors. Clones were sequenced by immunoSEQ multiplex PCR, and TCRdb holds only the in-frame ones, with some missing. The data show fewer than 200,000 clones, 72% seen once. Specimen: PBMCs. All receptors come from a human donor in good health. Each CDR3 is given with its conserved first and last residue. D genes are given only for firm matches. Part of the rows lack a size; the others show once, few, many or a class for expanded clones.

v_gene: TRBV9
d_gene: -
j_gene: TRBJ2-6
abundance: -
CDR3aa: CASSASSGANVLTF
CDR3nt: TGTGCCAGCAGCGCGAGCTCTGGGGCCAACGTCCTGACTTTC

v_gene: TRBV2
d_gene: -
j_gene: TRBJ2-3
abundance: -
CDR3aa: CASSEAPRTAQYF
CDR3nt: TGTGCCAGCAGTGAAGCCCCCAGGACTGCGCAGTATTTT

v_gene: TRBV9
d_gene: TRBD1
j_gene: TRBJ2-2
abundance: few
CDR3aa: CASSPRTGYTGELFF
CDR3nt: TGTGCCAGCAGCCCTCGGACAGGGTACACCGGGGAGCTGTTTTTT

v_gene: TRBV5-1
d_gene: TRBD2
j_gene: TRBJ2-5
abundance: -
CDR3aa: CASNQLAGLGSETQYF
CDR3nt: TGCGCCAGCAACCAACTAGCGGGGTTGGGATCAGAGACCCAGTACTTC

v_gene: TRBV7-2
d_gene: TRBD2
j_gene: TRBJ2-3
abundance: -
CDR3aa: CASSPQGGTDTQYF
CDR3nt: TGTGCCAGCAGCCCTCAGGGAGGGACAGATACGCAGTATTTT

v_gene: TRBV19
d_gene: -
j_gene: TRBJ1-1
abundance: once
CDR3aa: CASEMGGRGTEAFF
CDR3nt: TGTGCCAGCGAGATGGGGGGACGGGGGACTGAAGCTTTCTTT

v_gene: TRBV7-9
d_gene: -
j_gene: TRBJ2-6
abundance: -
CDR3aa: CASSRLGVGANVLTF
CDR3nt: TGTGCCAGCAGCCGCCTGGGAGTAGGGGCCAACGTCCTGACTTTC

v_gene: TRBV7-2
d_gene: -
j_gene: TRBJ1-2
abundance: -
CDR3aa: CASSLGRRGGYTF
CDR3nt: TGTGCCAGCAGCTTAGGACGACGAGGCGGCTACACCTTC

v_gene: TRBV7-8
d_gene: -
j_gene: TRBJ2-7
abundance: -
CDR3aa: CVARRVAESSYEQYF
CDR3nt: TGTGTCGCGAGAAGGGTAGCGGAGAGTTCCTACGAGCAGTACTTC

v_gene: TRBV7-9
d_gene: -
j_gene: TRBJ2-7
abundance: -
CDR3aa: CASSPRVHEQYF
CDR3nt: TGTGCCAGCAGCCCTCGGGTCCACGAGCAGTACTTC

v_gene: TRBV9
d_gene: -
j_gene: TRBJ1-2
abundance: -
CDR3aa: CASSPRQDGYTF
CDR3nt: TGTGCCAGCAGCCCGAGACAGGATGGCTACACCTTC

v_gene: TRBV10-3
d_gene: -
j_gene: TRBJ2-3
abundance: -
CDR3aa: CAISEKEEGFATQYF
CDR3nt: TGTGCCATCAGTGAGAAAGAGGAGGGTTTCGCTACGCAGTATTTT

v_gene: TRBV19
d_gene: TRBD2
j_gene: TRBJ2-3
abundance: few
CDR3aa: CASSIGGSPTDTQYF
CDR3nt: TGTGCCAGTAGTATAGGCGGGAGTCCCACAGATACGCAGTATTTT

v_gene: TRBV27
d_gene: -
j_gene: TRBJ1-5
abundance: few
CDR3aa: CASSPTGPTQPQHF
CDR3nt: TGTGCCAGCAGTCCTACAGGGCCGACACAGCCCCAGCATTTT

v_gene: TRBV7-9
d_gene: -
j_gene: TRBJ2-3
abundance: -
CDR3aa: CASSSTADTQYF
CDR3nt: TGTGCCAGCAGCTCGACAGCGGATACGCAGTATTTT

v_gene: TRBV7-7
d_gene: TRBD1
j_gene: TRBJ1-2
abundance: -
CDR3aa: CASSPEGQPNTF
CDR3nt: TGTGCTAGCAGCCCCGAGGGACAGCCAAACACCTTC

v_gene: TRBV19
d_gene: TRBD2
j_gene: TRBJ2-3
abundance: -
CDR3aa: CASNIAGGPGNTQYF
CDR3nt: TGTGCCAGTAACATAGCGGGGGGGCCCGGGAATACGCAGTATTTT

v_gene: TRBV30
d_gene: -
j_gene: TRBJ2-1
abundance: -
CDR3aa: CASRGVIYYNEQFF
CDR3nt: TGTGCCTCGAGAGGGGTTATTTACTACAATGAGCAGTTCTTC

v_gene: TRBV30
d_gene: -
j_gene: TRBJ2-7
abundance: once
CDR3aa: CAWSDDAGSYEQYF
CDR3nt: TGTGCCTGGAGTGATGACGCAGGCTCCTACGAGCAGTACTTC

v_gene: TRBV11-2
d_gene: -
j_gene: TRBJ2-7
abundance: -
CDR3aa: CASSLAGQGHEQYF
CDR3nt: TGTGCCAGCAGCTTAGCGGGCCAGGGTCACGAGCAGTACTTC

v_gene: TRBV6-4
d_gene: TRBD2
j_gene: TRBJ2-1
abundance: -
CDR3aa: CASSDDTSGVNEQFF
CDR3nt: TGTGCCAGCAGTGACGATACTAGCGGGGTAAATGAGCAGTTCTTC

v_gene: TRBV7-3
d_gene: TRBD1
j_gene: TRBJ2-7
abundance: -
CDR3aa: CASSKQGAGEQYF
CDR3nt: TGTGCCAGCAGCAAGCAGGGGGCCGGCGAGCAGTACTTC

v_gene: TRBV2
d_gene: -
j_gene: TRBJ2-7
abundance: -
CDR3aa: CASRSATGNYEQYF
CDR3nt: TGTGCCAGCAGATCCGCTACGGGGAATTACGAGCAGTACTTC

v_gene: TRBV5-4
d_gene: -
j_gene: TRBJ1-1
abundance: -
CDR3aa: CASSPDVWAGNTEAFF
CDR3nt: TGTGCCAGCAGCCCGGACGTGTGGGCGGGGAACACTGAAGCTTTCTTT

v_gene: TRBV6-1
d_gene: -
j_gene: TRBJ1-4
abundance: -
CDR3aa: CASSENQGRGEKLFF
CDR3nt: TGTGCCAGCAGTGAAAATCAGGGCCGAGGTGAAAAACTGTTTTTT

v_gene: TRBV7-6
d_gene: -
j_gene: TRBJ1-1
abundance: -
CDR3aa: CASSTSENTEAFF
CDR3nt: TGTGCCAGCAGTACGTCAGAGAACACTGAAGCTTTCTTT

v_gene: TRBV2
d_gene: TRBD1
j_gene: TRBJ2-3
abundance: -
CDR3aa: CASRDREIVTDTQYF
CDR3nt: TGTGCCAGCAGAGACAGGGAGATAGTCACAGATACGCAGTATTTT

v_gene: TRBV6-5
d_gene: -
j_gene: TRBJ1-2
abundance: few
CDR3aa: CASYSGANYGYTF
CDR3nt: TGTGCCAGTTATTCAGGGGCTAACTATGGCTACACCTTC

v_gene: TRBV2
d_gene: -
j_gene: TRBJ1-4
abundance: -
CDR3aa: CAWEATNEKLFF
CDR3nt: TGTGCCTGGGAGGCAACTAATGAAAAACTGTTTTTT

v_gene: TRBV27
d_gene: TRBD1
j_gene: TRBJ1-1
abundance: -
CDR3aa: CASSLSGTGGFDATEAFF
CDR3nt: TGTGCCAGCAGTTTATCGGGAACAGGGGGGTTTGATGCGACTGAAGCTTTCTTT

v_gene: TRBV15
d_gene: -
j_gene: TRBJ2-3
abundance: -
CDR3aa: CATSRGGQSDTQYF
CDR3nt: TGTGCCACCAGCAGAGGGGGGCAATCAGATACGCAGTATTTT

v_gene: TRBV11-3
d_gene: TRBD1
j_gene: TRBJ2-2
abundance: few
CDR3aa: CASSSGTGIGELFF
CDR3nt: TGTGCCAGCAGCTCCGGGACAGGGATCGGGGAGCTGTTTTTT

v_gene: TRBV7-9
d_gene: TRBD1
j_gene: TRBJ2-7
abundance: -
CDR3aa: CASSLGLSPGQGAGEQYF
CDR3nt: TGTGCCAGCAGCTTAGGACTCTCCCCGGGACAGGGGGCGGGGGAGCAGTACTTC

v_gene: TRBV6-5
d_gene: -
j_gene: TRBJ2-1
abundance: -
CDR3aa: CASSRLGNEQFF
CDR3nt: TGTGCCAGCAGTCGACTCGGCAATGAGCAGTTCTTC